This T cell receptor (beta chain) was identified in a study of shared clonotypes between healthy human individuals. Only in-frame clones appear in the TCRdb table, and some are missing; sequencing was by immunoSEQ multiplex PCR. The sample includes 2 million to 3 million clones, 93% of them seen just once. CDR1 MNHEY and CDR2 SVGAGI come from the germline V gene. The V end was cut by 8 bases, the J end by 1 base, with 9 bases between. CDR3 size: 13 residues. Input material: naive CD4+ T cells from PBMCs. Described subset: CD45RA+ positively selected. J is TRBJ1-3 and V is TRBV6-5; D is ambiguous. The receptor comes from a man between 18 and 35 years old in good health. Some clones in this sample may be carry-over from other donors' samples. The CDR3 region has the DNA TGTGCCAGCCGGGTAGCTTCTGGAAACACCATATATTTT. This sequence encodes CASRVASGNTIYF.